This T cell receptor (beta chain) was found in a study of immune heterogeneity within non-small cell lung tumors. Multiplex PCR relied on 32 V and 13 J primers to amplify TCR beta CDR3. From the multiplex PCR reads, TCRdb called clonotypes with MiXCR, one entry per CDR3 protein. The data show 2,300 or so distinct CDR3 sequences, roughly 25% seen once. Per the germline V gene, CDR1 is MNHEY and CDR2 is SMNVEV (reference sequence). The CDR3 length equals 17 residues, ends included. Bulk tumor gDNA, roughly 660 ng per sample, served as the TCR template. Collection of several biopsies per primary tumor, spaced far apart, took place during surgery. Those enrolled were patients newly diagnosed with untreated non-small cell lung cancer and undergoing curative surgery. Points on this clonotype: Lacking the conserved final phenylalanine or tryptophan, this CDR3 likely reflects a read error. The DNA is omitted, as the CDR3 cannot be located on it reliably, and the CDR3 follows TCRdb's listing.

V gene TRBV27 combines with J gene TRBJ2-3; TRBD2 was called by the table and not checked on the DNA. The sample consisted of lung tumor tissue. The clonotype was recovered from a man aged 40-49 years with non-small cell lung cancer. CDR3: CASSLSNGLVYEQYFGP.